The clone carrying this T cell receptor (beta chain) was counted only a few times. The antigen remains undetermined. This entry belongs to a study of T cells after yellow fever vaccination. Deletions cut 5 bases from V and 3 bases from J, with 11 bases between. The germline CDR1 and CDR2 sequences are MNHEY and SVGAGI. This CDR3 contains 13 residues. TCRdb reprocessed the 5' RACE reads with MiXCR, giving one entry per CDR3 protein. The profile shows some 340,000 distinct CDR3 sequences, around a tenth of them singletons. Study-level points and caveats: FACS-sorted repertoires could harbor abundant contaminating bulk-population clonotypes.

The source was CD4+ T cells sorted from PBMCs, collected 45 days after the yellow fever booster vaccination. The TCR sequence derives from a man in his late teens or twenties who received the YFV17D yellow fever vaccine. The chain links TRBV6-5 to TRBJ2-7; possibly TRBD2 for D (6 bases). Here the CDR3 reads CASSTPGSYEQYF. The CDR3 DNA reads as TGTGCCAGCAGTACGCCCGGGAGCTACGAGCAGTACTTC.